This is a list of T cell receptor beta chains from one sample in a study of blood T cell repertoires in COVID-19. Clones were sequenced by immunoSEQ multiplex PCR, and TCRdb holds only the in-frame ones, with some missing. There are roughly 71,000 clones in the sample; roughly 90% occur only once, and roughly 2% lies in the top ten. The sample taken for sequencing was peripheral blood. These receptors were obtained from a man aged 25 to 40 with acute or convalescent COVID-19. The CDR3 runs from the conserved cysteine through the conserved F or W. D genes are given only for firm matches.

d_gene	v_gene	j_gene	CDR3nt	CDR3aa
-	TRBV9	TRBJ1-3	TGTGCCAGCAGCGCTTTAGTAGGAAACACCATATATTTT	CASSALVGNTIYF
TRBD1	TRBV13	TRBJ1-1	TGTGCCAGCAGCTTTGGCGTTATGGTTAGGGGGCGCGGGACTGAAGCTTTCTTT	CASSFGVMVRGRGTEAFF
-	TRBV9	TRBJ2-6	TGTGCCAGCAGCGGGGGACATTCTGGGGCCAACGTCCTGACTTTC	CASSGGHSGANVLTF
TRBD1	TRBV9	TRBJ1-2	TGTGCCAGCAGCGTCGGACAGGACTATGGCTACACCTTC	CASSVGQDYGYTF
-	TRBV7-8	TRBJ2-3	TGTGCCAGCAGCTTAGTTACAGGGCTAAGCACAGATACGCAGTATTTT	CASSLVTGLSTDTQYF
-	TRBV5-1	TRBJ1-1	TGCGCCAGCAGCTGGCAGGGAGGCGACACTGAAGCTTTCTTT	CASSWQGGDTEAFF
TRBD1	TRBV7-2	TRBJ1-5	TGTGCCAGCAGCTTGGCGGGGACAGGGCTAAATCAGCCCCAGCATTTT	CASSLAGTGLNQPQHF
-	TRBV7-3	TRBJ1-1	TGTGCCAGCAGCTCAAGACCGAGAGGGACTGAAGCTTTCTTT	CASSSRPRGTEAFF
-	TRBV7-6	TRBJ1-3	TGTGCCAGCTCAGGGGTTGGAAACACCATATATTTT	CASSGVGNTIYF
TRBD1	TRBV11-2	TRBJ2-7	TGTGCCAGCAGCTTAGAAGGGACAGGGGGCTCCGAGCAGTACTTC	CASSLEGTGGSEQYF